Below, one TCR beta chain is given with its context. This sample stems from a study of HIV-infected children after antiretroviral therapy interruption. As for the study in general: Most participating children were previously exposed to EBV and CMV. For the interruption arm, samples span week 0 through about 3 years after study end.

Treatment here: PENTA 11 planned treatment interruption arm or continuous ART arm. Naive CD4+ CD45RA+ CD45RO- T cells were sorted from thawed PBMCs. Losses at the gene ends were 4 bases for V and 6 bases for J; bases not matched to a gene: 6. Per germline, CDR1 LNHDA and CDR2 SQIVND (reference sequence). The CDR3 totals 14 residues. RNA-based 3' RACE libraries used unique molecular identifiers. Each CDR3 protein is one row after TCRdb ran MiXCR on the 3' RACE reads. The sample lists about 40,000 distinct CDR3 sequences; approximately 7% were seen once. This specimen was CD45RA+ CD4+ T cells from PBMCs, pooled from several time points, taken from a donor given antiretroviral therapy, either interrupted or continuous. The subset: naive CD4+ CD45RA+ CD45RO- T cells. The V call is TRBV19, the J call TRBJ2-1; TRBD2 matches at 7 bases. This clonotype originated in a pool of human donors with HIV. The CDR3 region has the DNA TGTGCCAGTAGTAGCGGGAGCAGACGCAATGAGCAGTTCTTC. It yields the protein CASSSGSRRNEQFF.